This entry lists 27 T cell receptor beta chains sequenced from one sample in a study of CD8 T cells in Susac syndrome. RNA amounts of about 0.45 to 1 ug underwent reverse transcription with random hexamers. TCRdb reprocessed the immunoSEQ multiplex PCR reads with MiXCR, giving one entry per CDR3 protein. Counted here are about 240,000 distinct CDR3 sequences, 90% to 97% occurring once; the ten biggest clones make up 0.1%. The sequenced material came from CD4+ T cells from PBMCs. The source of these receptors is a human donor with Susac syndrome.

The V call is TRBV30, the J call TRBJ1-2; TRBD1 is a possible D gene (6 bases). V gave up 4 bases and J gave up 7 bases, with 28 bases separating them. Germline V gene data show CDR1 as GTSNPN and CDR2 as SVGIG (reference sequence). CDR3 length: 17 residues. CDR3 DNA: TGTGCCTGGACCCACGGACCAACTTTTCCGGGACACTCTGGCTACACCTTC. This sequence encodes CAWTHGPTFPGHSGYTF.

The chain links TRBV20-1 to TRBJ1-1; unclear D gene. There are 11 residues in the CDR3. V gave up 6 bases and J gave up 2 bases, with 7 bases separating them. Germline CDR1 is DFQATT and CDR2 is SNEGSKA (reference sequence). CDR3 residues: CSAISNTEAFF. The DNA of the CDR3 is TGCAGTGCCATTAGCAACACTGAAGCTTTCTTT.

The chain joins TRBV4-1 to TRBJ1-1; 8 bases match TRBD1. V trimming: 3 bases; J trimming: 8 bases; junction bases outside the gene matches: 2. The CDR3 sequence is 12 residues long. CDR1 MGHRA and CDR2 YSYEKL come from the germline V gene. This CDR3 reads CASSHRDREAFF. In DNA, the CDR3 is TGCGCCAGCAGCCATCGGGACAGGGAAGCTTTCTTT.

The V gene is TRBV29-1, the J gene TRBJ1-1, with D unclear. Trimming pared 7 bases from V and 0 bases from J, leaving 12 bases between. Germline V gives CDR1 SQVTM, CDR2 ANQGSEA. CDR3 length: 13 residues. CDR3 DNA: TGCAGCGGGTTGGGTTTCTTGAACACTGAAGCTTTCTTT. Amino acid sequence: CSGLGFLNTEAFF. Supplemented by reference TRBV29-1 and TRBJ1-1, the full variable domain reads SAVISQKPSRDICQRGTSLTIQCQVDSQVTMMFWYRQQPGQSLTLIATANQGSEATYESGFVIDKFPISRPNLTFSTLTVSNMSPEDSSIYLCSGLGFLNTEAFFGQGTRLTVV.

The chain couples TRBV28 to TRBJ1-5; no definite D call. The germline V gene has CDR1 MDHEN and CDR2 SYDVKM. This CDR3 has 16 amino acids. V was clipped by 3 bases and J by 1 base, with 13 bases between them. The chain's CDR3 is CASSLSLRHSNQPQHF. The CDR3 nucleotides read TGTGCCAGCAGTTTGAGTTTGCGGCACAGCAATCAGCCCCAGCATTTT. The variable domain in full, completed from reference TRBV28 and TRBJ1-5, reads DVKVTQSSRYLVKRTGEKVFLECVQDMDHENMFWYRQDPGLGLRLIYFSYDVKMKEKGDIPEGYSVSREKKERFSLILESASTNQTSMYLCASSLSLRHSNQPQHFGDGTRLSIL.

This chain uses TRBV2 with TRBJ1-5; TRBD1 aligns across 10 bases. The CDR3 consists of 14 residues. Germline V lookup: CDR1 SNHLY, CDR2 FYNNEI. Trimming took 4 bases from V and 6 from J; bases not matched to a gene: 3. The CDR3 DNA reads as TGTGCCAGCAGTGCCGGGACAGGGGTTCAGCCCCAGCATTTT. Translating gives CASSAGTGVQPQHF.

The chain has TRBV29-1 and TRBJ1-1; no reliable D call. Germline values: CDR1 SQVTM, CDR2 ANQGSEA. This CDR3 has 13 residues. Deletions cut 4 bases from V and 0 bases from J, with 9 bases between. Here the CDR3 DNA reads TGCAGCGTTGTGCGGCATTTGAACACTGAAGCTTTCTTT. It is translated as CSVVRHLNTEAFF.

The genes are TRBV7-2 and TRBJ1-5, with 7 bases fitting TRBD1. The germline V gene has CDR1 SGHTA and CDR2 FQGNSA. CDR3 length equals 14 residues. After removal of 4 bases from V and 6 bases from J, the junction contained 6 bases not matched to a gene. The CDR3 DNA reads as TGTGCCAGCAGCTCAGACAGGGCCGGTCAGCCCCAGCATTTT. Its protein product is CASSSDRAGQPQHF. The full variable domain, with the rest looked up from reference TRBV7-2 and TRBJ1-5, is GAGVSQSPSNKVTEKGKDVELRCDPISGHTALYWYRQSLGQGLEFLIYFQGNSAPDKSGLPSDRFSAERTGGSVSTLTIQRTQQEDSAVYLCASSSDRAGQPQHFGDGTRLSIL.

The chain is built from TRBV24-1 and TRBJ2-1; D remains unclear. Between the trimmed V and J ends, which lost 8 bases and 4 bases, there was a span of 5 bases. The germline V gene has CDR1 KGHDR and CDR2 SFDVKD. The CDR3 runs to 11 residues. CDR3 in DNA: TGTGCCACCACCAAATACAATGAGCAGTTCTTC. Translated: CATTKYNEQFF.

This chain connects TRBV5-1 to TRBJ2-3; D uncertain. The CDR3 has 14 amino acids. V lost 5 bases and J 0 bases, leaving 10 bases between the germline ends. Germline V gene data show CDR1 as SGHRS and CDR2 as YFSETQ. CDR3 amino acids: CASSMGSSTDTQYF. The CDR3 coding sequence is TGCGCCAGCAGTATGGGAAGTAGCACAGATACGCAGTATTTT.

This clonotype was recorded once. This rearrangement joins TRBV10-3 to TRBJ1-2; D is unclear. Germline-derived CDR1 and CDR2 are ENHRY and SYGVKD. CDR3 length equals 11 residues. Trimming shortened V by 8 bases and J by 7 bases, and 11 bases separated the two germline ends. The CDR3 loop reads CAIGRAGGYTF. The CDR3 DNA is TGTGCCATCGGACGTGCAGGTGGCTACACCTTC.

This chain links TRBV29-1 with TRBJ1-5; D unclear. Germline V gives CDR1 SQVTM, CDR2 ANQGSEA. The V gene lost 7 bases and the J gene lost 0 bases, with 13 bases spanning the gap. The CDR3 is 14 amino acids. CDR3 region: CSAIDGGSNQPQHF. CDR3 nucleotides: TGCAGCGCTATCGACGGAGGTAGCAATCAGCCCCAGCATTTT.

The chain combines TRBV18 with TRBJ2-5; D is ambiguous. V was clipped by 0 bases and J by 1 base, with 3 bases between them. This CDR3 contains 13 residues. Looked up from germline, CDR1 is KGHSH and CDR2 is LQKENI. CDR3 sequence (DNA): TGTGCCAGCTCACCACCAGGCCAAGAGACCCAGTACTTC. Protein product: CASSPPGQETQYF. Variable domain in full (rest from reference TRBV18 and TRBJ2-5): NAGVMQNPRHLVRRRGQEARLRCSPMKGHSHVYWYRQLPEEGLKFMVYLQKENIIDESGMPKERFSAEFPKEGPSILRIQQVVRGDSAAYFCASSPPGQETQYFGPGTRLLVL.

This clonotype was detected only once. The chain links TRBV24-1 to TRBJ2-1; D is tentatively TRBD1 or TRBD2 (5 bases each). The germline V gene encodes CDR1 KGHDR and CDR2 SFDVKD. Deletions cut 6 bases from V and 8 bases from J, with 16 bases between. The CDR3 is made up of 14 amino acids. CDR3 residues: CATSRDPTLHEQFF. For the CDR3, the DNA is TGTGCCACCAGTCGGGACCCAACTTTGCATGAGCAGTTCTTC.

This clonotype has a single count. The chain recombines TRBV15 with TRBJ2-4; D is possibly TRBD1 (5 bases). V was cut by 9 bases and J by 0 bases, with 12 bases left in between. CDR3 length: 14 amino acids. Germline CDR1 reads LNHNV; CDR2 reads YYDKDF (reference sequence). For the CDR3, the DNA is TGTGCCACTCGCCCCCAGGGAGCCAAAAACATTCAGTACTTC. This translates into CATRPQGAKNIQYF.

V and J are TRBV12-3 or TRBV12-4 and TRBJ1-2; TRBD1 might be the D (5 bases). The CDR3 covers 15 residues. V was clipped by 5 bases and J by 6 bases, with 19 bases between them. For the CDR3, the DNA is TGTGCCAGCAGTCAGGCGGGGCCGGTCTACGATGGCTACACCTTC. Translation: CASSQAGPVYDGYTF.

The chain has TRBV6-1 and TRBJ2-7, with TRBD2 matching over 16 bases. V shed 6 bases and J 0 bases; nucleotides not matched to a gene: 14. Germline CDR1 MNHNS, CDR2 SASEGT. The CDR3 sequence is 20 residues long. CDR3 nucleotide sequence: TGTGCCAGCAGACCCCCGGGACTAGCGGGAGGGATGGGGAGCTCCTACGAGCAGTACTTC. The encoded protein is CASRPPGLAGGMGSSYEQYF.

The chain carries TRBV11-2 and TRBJ2-7; 10 bases line up with TRBD2. This CDR3 region has 16 residues. V was clipped by 8 bases and J by 3 bases; unmatched bases: 13. The germline V gene has CDR1 SGHAT and CDR2 FQNNGV. The CDR3 DNA is TGTGCCAGCTGGGGCACCCGAACTAGCGGGAACTACGAGCAGTACTTC. Protein sequence: CASWGTRTSGNYEQYF.

V usage is TRBV29-1 and J usage is TRBJ1-1; D gene ambiguous. CDR1 is SQVTM, CDR2 ANQGSEA, per germline. The CDR3 length is 13 residues. V dropped 6 bases and J dropped 0 bases, with 11 bases sitting between them. CDR3 sequence (DNA): TGCAGCGTCCGACCGCGGATGAACACTGAAGCTTTCTTT. Protein product: CSVRPRMNTEAFF. Based on the CDR3 plus reference TRBV29-1 and TRBJ1-1, the full variable domain is SAVISQKPSRDICQRGTSLTIQCQVDSQVTMMFWYRQQPGQSLTLIATANQGSEATYESGFVIDKFPISRPNLTFSTLTVSNMSPEDSSIYLCSVRPRMNTEAFFGQGTRLTVV.

V gene TRBV9 combines with J gene TRBJ2-3; D is unclear. Trimming took off 3 bases at V and 2 bases at J, with 10 bases between the two ends. Germline V lookup: CDR1 SGDLS, CDR2 YYNGEE. The CDR3 extends over 14 amino acids. CDR3 protein: CASSETHTTDTQYF. The DNA of the CDR3 is TGTGCCAGCAGCGAAACACACACCACAGATACGCAGTATTTT. Together with reference TRBV9 and TRBJ2-3, the CDR3 gives the full variable domain: DSGVTQTPKHLITATGQRVTLRCSPRSGDLSVYWYQQSLDQGLQFLIQYYNGEERAKGNILERFSAQQFPDLHSELNLSSLELGDSALYFCASSETHTTDTQYFGPGTRLTVL.

Turning to this clonotype: Because the CDR3's place on the DNA is in doubt, the DNA is left out and the CDR3 is given as listed by TCRdb. This chain joins TRBV5-1 and TRBJ2-5; the D segment call TRBD1 is taken from the table without a DNA check. Germline lookup yields CDR1 SGHRS and CDR2 YFSETQ. The CDR3 adds up to 13 amino acids, both ends counted. The chain's CDR3 is CASSLVVGTGAYF.

This sequence joins TRBV12-3 or TRBV12-4 and TRBJ1-1; the D gene is possibly TRBD1 (5 bases). This CDR3 spans 15 amino acids. Trimming cost V 4 bases and J 4 bases, with 16 bases left between them. CDR3 in DNA: TGTGCCAGCAGTTCCGCATCTGGGGGAAGCACTGAAGCTTTCTTT. Translation gives CASSSASGGSTEAFF.

The rearrangement uses TRBV20-1 and TRBJ2-6, with D possibly TRBD1 on 5 matching bases. CDR1 and CDR2 from the germline V gene are DFQATT and SNEGSKA (reference sequence). The CDR3 covers 14 residues. V lost 6 bases and J 0 bases, leaving 9 bases between the germline ends. The CDR3 DNA reads TGCAGTGCACTCGGACACTCTGGGGCCAACGTCCTGACTTTC. Protein: CSALGHSGANVLTF.

The rearrangement uses TRBV20-1 and TRBJ1-5, with D possibly being TRBD1 (5 bases). This CDR3 contains 14 residues. Germline CDR1 and CDR2: DFQATT and SNEGSKA (reference sequence). Trimming cost V 1 base and J 0 bases, with 7 bases left between them. This CDR3 reads CSARVGGSNQPQHF. CDR3 nucleotide sequence: TGCAGTGCTAGAGTCGGGGGTAGCAATCAGCCCCAGCATTTT.

The V gene is TRBV4-1, the J gene TRBJ1-3; possible D gene TRBD1, 6 bases. Germline values: CDR1 MGHRA, CDR2 YSYEKL. Trimming pared 3 bases from V and 3 bases from J, leaving 12 bases between. CDR3 length equals 15 residues. The CDR3 sequence is CASSHPGQVGNTIYF. In DNA form, the CDR3 reads TGCGCCAGCAGCCACCCGGGACAAGTTGGAAACACCATATATTTT.

This clonotype came up once. The chain couples TRBV29-1 to TRBJ2-3; possible D gene TRBD2, 5 bases. V was clipped by 4 bases and J by 2 bases, with 19 bases between them. The CDR3 contains 16 residues. Germline assignment: CDR1 SQVTM and CDR2 ANQGSEA. This CDR3 reads CSVVQRTRRPTDTQYF. In DNA form, the CDR3 reads TGCAGCGTTGTACAGCGGACCCGGAGGCCCACAGATACGCAGTATTTT.

This sequence joins TRBV20-1 and TRBJ2-3; possible D gene TRBD1, 5 bases. Germline-derived CDR1 and CDR2 are DFQATT and SNEGSKA (reference sequence). The CDR3 length is 15 residues. The V end was cut by 3 bases, the J end by 0 bases, with 13 bases between. The CDR3 DNA sequence: TGCAGTGCTAGCTGGGTGCAGGGTAGCACAGATACGCAGTATTTT. This codes for CSASWVQGSTDTQYF.